The rows below give T cell receptor beta chains drawn from one sample of a study. TCRdb recomputed calls from the 5' RACE reads with MiXCR, one row per CDR3 protein. Here the sample spans tens of thousands of distinct CDR3 sequences, about 29% being singletons. Source material: memory CD4+ T cells sorted from a lymph node. The receptors come from a female donor with breast cancer. CDR3s include the opening cysteine and the closing phenylalanine or tryptophan. D genes are given only for firm matches. The size of a clone is reported for some rows only, either as once, few or many, or as a class for expanded clones.

D gene	V gene	clone size	J gene	CDR3 protein	CDR3 DNA
.	TRBV28	few	TRBJ1-4	CASSPLRATNEKLFF	TGTGCCAGCAGTCCCCTCCGGGCAACTAATGAAAAACTGTTTTTT
TRBD2	TRBV7-9	.	TRBJ2-2	CASSQRGLAVAGELFF	TGTGCCAGCAGCCAAAGAGGACTAGCGGTGGCCGGGGAGCTGTTTTTT
.	TRBV7-3	.	TRBJ2-1	CASSTTSYNEQFF	TGTGCCAGCAGCACGACATCTTACAATGAGCAGTTCTTC
TRBD2	TRBV4-1	.	TRBJ2-1	CASSQEETSGYNEQFF	TGCGCCAGCAGCCAAGAAGAGACTAGCGGATACAATGAGCAGTTCTTC
TRBD1	TRBV7-8	few	TRBJ2-2	CASSLEGGRAGELFF	TGTGCCAGCAGCTTAGAAGGGGGCCGCGCCGGGGAGCTGTTTTTT
.	TRBV6-5	.	TRBJ1-3	CASSYGLGGNTIYF	TGTGCCAGCAGTTATGGACTAGGAGGAAACACCATATATTTT
TRBD1	TRBV20-1	.	TRBJ2-7	CSARWSPAQGAREQYF	TGCAGTGCTAGATGGAGCCCCGCACAGGGGGCTCGTGAGCAGTACTTC
.	TRBV7-6	few	TRBJ2-3	CASSLGPVSTDTQYF	TGTGCCAGCAGCTTAGGCCCGGTTAGCACAGATACGCAGTATTTT
.	TRBV6-5	few	TRBJ1-1	CASSYFGPNTEAFF	TGTGCCAGCAGTTACTTCGGCCCGAACACTGAAGCTTTCTTT
.	TRBV20-1	few	TRBJ1-6	CSARVRVGSPLHF	TGCAGTGCGAGGGTGAGGGTGGGTTCACCCCTCCACTTT
.	TRBV15	.	TRBJ2-6	CATGYGGAGANVLTF	TGTGCCACCGGGTATGGAGGGGCTGGGGCCAACGTCCTGACTTTC
TRBD1	TRBV12-3/TRBV12-4	few	TRBJ1-2	CASSPTGANYGYTF	TGTGCCAGCAGCCCGACAGGGGCTAACTATGGCTACACCTTC
.	TRBV7-2	.	TRBJ1-1	CASSFLKNTEAFF	TGTGCCAGCAGCTTCCTAAAAAACACTGAAGCTTTCTTT
.	TRBV20-1	.	TRBJ2-5	CSAREADLTQETQYF	TGCAGTGCTAGAGAAGCAGATCTAACCCAAGAGACCCAGTACTTT
.	TRBV27	few	TRBJ1-1	CASRPGTTMNTEAFF	TGTGCCAGCAGACCCGGGACAACCATGAACACTGAAGCTTTCTTT
TRBD2	TRBV7-2	.	TRBJ2-1	CASSPTSFYNEQFF	TGTGCCAGCAGCCCGACTAGCTTCTACAATGAGCAGTTCTTC
.	TRBV28	few	TRBJ2-5	CASNEPQETQYF	TGTGCCAGCAACGAACCTCAAGAGACCCAGTACTTC
.	TRBV12-3/TRBV12-4	few	TRBJ2-3	CASSFGHATDTQYF	TGTGCCAGCAGTTTTGGCCATGCTACAGATACGCAGTATTTT
TRBD1	TRBV7-9	few	TRBJ1-1	CASRPPGQEAFF	TGTGCCAGCAGGCCTCCGGGACAGGAAGCTTTCTTT
TRBD1	TRBV7-9	.	TRBJ2-5	CASSSRDRGRGKTQYF	TGTGCCAGCAGCTCCCGGGACAGGGGGCGGGGGAAGACCCAGTACTTC
.	TRBV7-9	few	TRBJ2-7	CASSLELGQQYF	TGTGCCAGCAGCTTAGAACTGGGCCAGCAGTACTTC
.	TRBV18	.	TRBJ2-1	CASSPPSRGANEQFF	TGTGCCAGCTCACCACCAAGCAGGGGGGCTAATGAGCAGTTCTTC
.	TRBV7-2	.	TRBJ1-3	CASSPDGTSGNTIYF	TGTGCCAGCAGCCCGGACGGAACATCTGGAAACACCATATATTTT
TRBD1	TRBV29-1	few	TRBJ2-2	CSVEDDRGLNTGELFF	TGCAGCGTTGAAGACGACAGGGGGCTAAACACCGGGGAGCTGTTTTTT
TRBD1	TRBV20-1	.	TRBJ1-2	CSTLQGESGYAF	TGCAGTACCCTTCAGGGGGAATCTGGCTACGCCTTC
.	TRBV20-1	.	TRBJ2-1	CSAPSGGRFYNEQFF	TGCAGTGCCCCTTCAGGCGGCAGATTCTACAATGAGCAGTTCTTC
.	TRBV5-6	.	TRBJ1-1	CASSWTENTEAFF	TGTGCCAGCAGCTGGACAGAGAACACTGAAGCTTTCTTT
.	TRBV5-1	few	TRBJ2-2	CASSLSPSGELFF	TGCGCCAGCAGCTTGTCCCCTTCCGGGGAGCTGTTTTTT